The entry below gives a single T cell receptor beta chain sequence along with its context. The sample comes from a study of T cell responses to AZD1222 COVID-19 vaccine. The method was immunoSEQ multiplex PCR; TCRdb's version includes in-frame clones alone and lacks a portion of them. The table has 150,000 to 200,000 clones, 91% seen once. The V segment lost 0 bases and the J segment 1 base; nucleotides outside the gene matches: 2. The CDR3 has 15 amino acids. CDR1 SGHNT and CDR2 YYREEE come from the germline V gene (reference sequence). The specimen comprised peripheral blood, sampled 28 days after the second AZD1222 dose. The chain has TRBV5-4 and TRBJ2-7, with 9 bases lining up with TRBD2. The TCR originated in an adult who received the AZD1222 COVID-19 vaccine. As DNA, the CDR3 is TGTGCCAGCAGCTTGGGACTAGCGGCTTCCTACGAGCAGTACTTC. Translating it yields CASSLGLAASYEQYF.